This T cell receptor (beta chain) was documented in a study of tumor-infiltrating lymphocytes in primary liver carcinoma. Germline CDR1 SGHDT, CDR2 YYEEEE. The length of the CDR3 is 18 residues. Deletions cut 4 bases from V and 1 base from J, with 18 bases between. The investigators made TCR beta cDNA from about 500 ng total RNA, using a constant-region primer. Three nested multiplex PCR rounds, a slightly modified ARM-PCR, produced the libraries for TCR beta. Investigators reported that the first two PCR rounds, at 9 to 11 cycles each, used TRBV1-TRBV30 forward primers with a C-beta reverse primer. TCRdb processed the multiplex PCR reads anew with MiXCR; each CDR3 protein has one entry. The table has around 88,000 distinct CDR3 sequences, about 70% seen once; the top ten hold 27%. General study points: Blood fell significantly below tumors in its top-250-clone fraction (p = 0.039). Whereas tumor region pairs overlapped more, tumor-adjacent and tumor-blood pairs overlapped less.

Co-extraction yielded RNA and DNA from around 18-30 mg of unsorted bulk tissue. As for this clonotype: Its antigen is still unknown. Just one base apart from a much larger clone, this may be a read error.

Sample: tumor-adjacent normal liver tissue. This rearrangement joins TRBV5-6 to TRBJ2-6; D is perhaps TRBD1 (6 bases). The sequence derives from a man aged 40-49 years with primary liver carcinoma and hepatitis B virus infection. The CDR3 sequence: CASSLTGTCSSGANVLTF. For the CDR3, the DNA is TGTGCCAGCAGCCTAACCGGGACATGCTCATCTGGGGCCAACGTCCTGACTTTC.